This T cell receptor (beta chain) is from a study of cytomegalovirus exposure and HLA in healthy donors. Use of 60 Vbeta and 13 Jbeta primers characterized the PCR. Method: immunoSEQ multiplex PCR; TCRdb's copy keeps in-frame clones and lacks some. Here the sample spans approximately 150,000 clones, 80% being singletons. The ends lost 6 bases at V and 5 bases at J; junction bases unmatched: 7. Germline V gives CDR1 SNHLY, CDR2 FYNNEI. This CDR3 contains 14 residues. The chain couples TRBV2 to TRBJ1-1; 9 bases fit TRBD1. Sequencing input: PBMCs. The TCR comes from a young man in good health and CMV-seropositive. This chain's CDR3 is CASSLQGAGTEAFF. The CDR3 bases are TGTGCCAGCAGCCTACAGGGGGCCGGGACTGAAGCTTTCTTT.